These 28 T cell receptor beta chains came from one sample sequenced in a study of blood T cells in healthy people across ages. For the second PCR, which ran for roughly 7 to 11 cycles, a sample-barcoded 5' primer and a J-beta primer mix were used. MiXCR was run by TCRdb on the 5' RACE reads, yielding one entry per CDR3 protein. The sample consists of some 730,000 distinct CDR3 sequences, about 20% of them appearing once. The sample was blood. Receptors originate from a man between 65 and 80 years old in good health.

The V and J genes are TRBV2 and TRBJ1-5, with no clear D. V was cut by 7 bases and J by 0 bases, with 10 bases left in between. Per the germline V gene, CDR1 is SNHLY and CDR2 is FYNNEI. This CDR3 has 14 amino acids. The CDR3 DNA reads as TGTGCCAGCACTAGATTGAATAGCAATCAGCCCCAGCATTTT. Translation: CASTRLNSNQPQHF.

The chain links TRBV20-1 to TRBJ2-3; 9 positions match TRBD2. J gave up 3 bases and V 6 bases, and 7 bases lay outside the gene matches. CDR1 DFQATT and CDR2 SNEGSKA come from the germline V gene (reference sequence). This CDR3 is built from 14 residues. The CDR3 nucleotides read TGCAGTGCGGGAAAGAGCGGGGGGACAGATACGCAGTATTTT. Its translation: CSAGKSGGTDTQYF.

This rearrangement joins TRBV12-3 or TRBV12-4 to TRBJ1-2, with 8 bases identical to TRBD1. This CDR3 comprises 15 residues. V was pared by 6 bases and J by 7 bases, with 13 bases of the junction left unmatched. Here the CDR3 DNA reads TGTGCCAGCAGCACCCTATCAGGGGGCGTTCGTGGCTACACCTTC. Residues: CASSTLSGGVRGYTF.

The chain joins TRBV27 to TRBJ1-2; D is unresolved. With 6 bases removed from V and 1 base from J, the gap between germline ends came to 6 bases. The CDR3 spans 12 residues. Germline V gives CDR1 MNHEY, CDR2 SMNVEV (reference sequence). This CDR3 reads CASRTVNYGYTF. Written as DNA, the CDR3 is TGTGCCAGCAGAACCGTTAACTATGGCTACACCTTC.

CDR3 amino acids: CSARRGGGFTSRETQYF. For the CDR3, the DNA is TGCAGTGCCCGGCGCGGGGGGGGCTTCACTAGTCGGGAGACCCAGTACTTC. The chain has TRBV20-1 and TRBJ2-5, with 9 bases fitting TRBD2. The ends lost 6 bases at V and 5 bases at J; junction bases unmatched: 19. Germline assignment: CDR1 DFQATT and CDR2 SNEGSKA (reference sequence). CDR3 length: 17 residues.

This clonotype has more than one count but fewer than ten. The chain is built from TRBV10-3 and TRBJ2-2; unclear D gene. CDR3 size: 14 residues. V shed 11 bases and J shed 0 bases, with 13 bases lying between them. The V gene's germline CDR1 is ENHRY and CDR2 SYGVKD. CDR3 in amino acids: CASEFGANTGELFF. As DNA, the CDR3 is TGTGCCTCTGAGTTCGGCGCGAACACCGGGGAGCTGTTTTTT.

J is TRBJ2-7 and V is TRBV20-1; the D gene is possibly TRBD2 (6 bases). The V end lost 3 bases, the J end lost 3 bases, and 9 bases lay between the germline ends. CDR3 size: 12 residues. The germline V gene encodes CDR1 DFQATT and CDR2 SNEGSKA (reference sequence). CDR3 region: CSASRGNYEQYV. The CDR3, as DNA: TGCAGTGCTAGTCGGGGGAACTACGAGCAGTACGTC.

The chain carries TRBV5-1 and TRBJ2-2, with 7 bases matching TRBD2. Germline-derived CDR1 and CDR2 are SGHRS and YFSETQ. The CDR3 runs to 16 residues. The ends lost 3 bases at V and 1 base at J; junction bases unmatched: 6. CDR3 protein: CASSSRGDLNTGELFF. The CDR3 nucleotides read TGCGCCAGCAGCTCTCGGGGGGATCTGAACACCGGGGAGCTGTTTTTT.

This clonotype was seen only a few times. Here the CDR3 reads CASSQERGQSNQPQHF. DNA for the CDR3: TGTGCCAGCAGCCAAGAGAGGGGACAAAGCAATCAGCCCCAGCATTTT. This chain links TRBV4-2 with TRBJ1-5, with D possibly matching TRBD1 (6 bases). The germline V and J ends were trimmed by 0 bases and 1 base, with 10 bases remaining between them. This CDR3 has 16 residues. Germline V gene data show CDR1 as LGHNA and CDR2 as YNFKEQ.

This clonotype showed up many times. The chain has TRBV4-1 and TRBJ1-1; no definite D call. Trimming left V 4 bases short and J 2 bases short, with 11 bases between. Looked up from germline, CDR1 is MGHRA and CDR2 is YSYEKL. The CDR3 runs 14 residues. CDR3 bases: TGCGCCAGCAGCCCGGCCAACCTAAACACTGAAGCTTTCTTT. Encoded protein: CASSPANLNTEAFF.

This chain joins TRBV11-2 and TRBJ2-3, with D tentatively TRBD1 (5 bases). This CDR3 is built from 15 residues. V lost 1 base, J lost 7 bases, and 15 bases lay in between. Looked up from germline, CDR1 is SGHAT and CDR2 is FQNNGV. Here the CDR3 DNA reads TGTGCCAGCAGCTTAGTTTTTGCGGCAGGGAATACGCAGTATTTT. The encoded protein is CASSLVFAAGNTQYF.

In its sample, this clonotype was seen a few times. CDR3 protein: CASSLNPTGGDEQYF. The CDR3, as DNA: TGTGCCAGCAGCTTAAACCCGACAGGGGGGGACGAGCAGTACTTC. This chain joins TRBV5-5 and TRBJ2-7; 9 bases map to TRBD1. CDR1 SGHKS and CDR2 YYEKEE come from the germline V gene (reference sequence). The CDR3 consists of 15 residues. After removal of 2 bases from V and 5 bases from J, the junction contained 8 bases not matched to a gene.

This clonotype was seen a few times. The CDR3 here is CTREAGAYNEQFF. In nucleotides, the CDR3 is TGTACCCGAGAAGCGGGAGCCTACAATGAGCAGTTCTTC. This chain connects TRBV30 to TRBJ2-1, with 8 bases matching TRBD2. Germline assignment: CDR1 GTSNPN and CDR2 SVGIG (reference sequence). The CDR3 runs to 13 residues.

The CDR3 region has the DNA TGTGCCACCAGTGATTTGGCCAGAAGTAATGAGCAGTTCTTC. Translation: CATSDLARSNEQFF. This chain joins TRBV24-1 and TRBJ2-1; D not resolved. The CDR3 has 14 amino acids. V was pared by 0 bases and J by 7 bases, with 9 bases between. Per germline, CDR1 KGHDR and CDR2 SFDVKD.

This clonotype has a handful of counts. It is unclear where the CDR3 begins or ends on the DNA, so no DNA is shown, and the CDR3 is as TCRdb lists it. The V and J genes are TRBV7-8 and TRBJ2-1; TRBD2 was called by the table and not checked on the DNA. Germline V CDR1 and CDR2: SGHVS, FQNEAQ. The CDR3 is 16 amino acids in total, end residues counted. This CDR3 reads CASSPWGEGTYNERFF.

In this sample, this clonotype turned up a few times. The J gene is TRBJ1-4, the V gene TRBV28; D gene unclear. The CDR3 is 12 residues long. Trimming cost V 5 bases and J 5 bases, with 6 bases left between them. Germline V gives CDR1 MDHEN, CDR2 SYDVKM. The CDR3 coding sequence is TGTGCCAGCAGTGTACAGAATGAAAAACTGTTTTTT. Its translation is CASSVQNEKLFF.

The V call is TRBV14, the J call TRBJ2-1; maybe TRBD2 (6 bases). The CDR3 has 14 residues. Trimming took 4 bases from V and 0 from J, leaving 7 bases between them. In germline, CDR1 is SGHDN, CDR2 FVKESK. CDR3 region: CASSRLVSYNEQFF. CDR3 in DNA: TGTGCCAGCAGCCGACTAGTCTCCTACAATGAGCAGTTCTTC.

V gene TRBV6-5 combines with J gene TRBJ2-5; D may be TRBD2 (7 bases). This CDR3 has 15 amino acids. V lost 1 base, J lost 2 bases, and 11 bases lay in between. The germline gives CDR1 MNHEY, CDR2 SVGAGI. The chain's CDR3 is CASSYFGGTQETQYF. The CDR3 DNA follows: TGTGCCAGCAGTTACTTCGGGGGGACACAAGAGACCCAGTACTTC.

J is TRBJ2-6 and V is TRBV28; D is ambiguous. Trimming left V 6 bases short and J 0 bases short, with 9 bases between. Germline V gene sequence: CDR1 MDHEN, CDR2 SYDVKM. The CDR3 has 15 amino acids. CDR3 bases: TGTGCCAGCAGCCCGTTAGACTCTGGGGCCAACGTCCTGACTTTC. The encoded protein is CASSPLDSGANVLTF.

CDR3 bases: TGCGCCAGCAGCTTGTACCCTACGGGGGACAGTGCAACCTACGAGCAGTACTTC. It yields the protein CASSLYPTGDSATYEQYF. The genes are TRBV5-1 and TRBJ2-7; weak D call: TRBD1 (7 bases). Trimming took off 1 base at V and 2 bases at J, with 22 bases between the two ends. Per the germline V gene, CDR1 is SGHRS and CDR2 is YFSETQ. This CDR3 comprises 18 residues.

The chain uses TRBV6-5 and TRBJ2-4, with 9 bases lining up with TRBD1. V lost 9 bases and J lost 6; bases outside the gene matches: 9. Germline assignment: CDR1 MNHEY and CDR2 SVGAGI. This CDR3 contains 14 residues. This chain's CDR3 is CASKPGQGRNIQYF. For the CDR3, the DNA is TGTGCCAGTAAACCGGGACAGGGTAGAAACATTCAGTACTTC.

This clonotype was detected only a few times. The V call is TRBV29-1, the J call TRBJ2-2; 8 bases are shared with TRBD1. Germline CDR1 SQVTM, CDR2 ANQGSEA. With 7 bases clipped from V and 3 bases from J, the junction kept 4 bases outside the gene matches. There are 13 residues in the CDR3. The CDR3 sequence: CSGYRGDTGELFF. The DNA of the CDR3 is TGCAGCGGGTACAGGGGGGACACCGGGGAGCTGTTTTTT.

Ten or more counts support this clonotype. CDR3 DNA: TGTGCCAGCAGTTACTCATTCGGGACAGGTCCAGAGACCCAGTACTTC. Translation: CASSYSFGTGPETQYF. J is TRBJ2-5 and V is TRBV6-2 or TRBV6-3; 8 bases match TRBD1. CDR3 length: 16 amino acids. The ends lost 0 bases at V and 4 bases at J; junction bases unmatched: 7. The germline gives CDR1 MNHEY, CDR2 SVGEGT.

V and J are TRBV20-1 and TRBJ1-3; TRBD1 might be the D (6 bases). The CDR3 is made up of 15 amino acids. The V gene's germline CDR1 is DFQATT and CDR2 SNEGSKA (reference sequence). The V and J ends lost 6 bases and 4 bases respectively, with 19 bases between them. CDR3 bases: TGCAGTGCCGGGGGGGCAGGAGTAGCGGGAAACACCATATATTTT. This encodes CSAGGAGVAGNTIYF.

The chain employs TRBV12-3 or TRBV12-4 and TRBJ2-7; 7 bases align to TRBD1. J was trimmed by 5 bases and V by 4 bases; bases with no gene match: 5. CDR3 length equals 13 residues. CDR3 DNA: TGTGCCAGCAGTTCGTATACAGGGGACGAGCAGTACTTC. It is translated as CASSSYTGDEQYF.

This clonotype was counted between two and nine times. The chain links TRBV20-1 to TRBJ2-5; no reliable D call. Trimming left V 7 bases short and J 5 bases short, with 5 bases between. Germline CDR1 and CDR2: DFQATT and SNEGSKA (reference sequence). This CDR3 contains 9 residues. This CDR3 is CSGKETQYF. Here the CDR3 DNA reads TGCAGTGGCAAGGAGACCCAGTACTTC.

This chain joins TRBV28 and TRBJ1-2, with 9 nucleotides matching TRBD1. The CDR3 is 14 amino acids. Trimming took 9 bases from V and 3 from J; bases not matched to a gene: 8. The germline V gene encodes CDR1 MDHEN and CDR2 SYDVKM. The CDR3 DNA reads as TGTGCCAGTGCGGGACAGGGCTACGACTATGGCTACACCTTC. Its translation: CASAGQGYDYGYTF.

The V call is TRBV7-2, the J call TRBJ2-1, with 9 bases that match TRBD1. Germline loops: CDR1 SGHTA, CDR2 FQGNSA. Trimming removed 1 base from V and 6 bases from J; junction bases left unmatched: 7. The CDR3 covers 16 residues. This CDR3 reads CASSLGTGTGRNEQFF. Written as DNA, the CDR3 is TGTGCCAGCAGCTTAGGGACCGGGACAGGGCGCAATGAGCAGTTCTTC.